This passage covers 11 T cell receptor beta chains from one sample sequenced in a study of cytomegalovirus exposure and HLA in healthy donors. Primers for the PCR totalled 60 Vbeta and 13 Jbeta. Profiled with immunoSEQ multiplex PCR; TCRdb holds only in-frame clones, not every one. The table includes 200,000 to 250,000 clones, approximately 80% detected once. The specimen was PBMCs. The receptors shown here come from a girl aged 10 to 17 in good health and CMV-seronegative.

J is TRBJ1-1 and V is TRBV28, with D maybe TRBD1 (5 bases). This CDR3 region has 16 residues. Trimming stripped 2 bases from V and 4 bases from J, with 17 bases between. The germline V gene has CDR1 MDHEN and CDR2 SYDVKM. CDR3 amino acids: CASSLGGAPEGTEAFF. CDR3 DNA sequence: TGTGCCAGCAGTTTAGGCGGGGCCCCTGAGGGCACTGAAGCTTTCTTT.

V gene TRBV25-1 combines with J gene TRBJ1-2, with 8 bases fitting TRBD1. Unmatched junction bases numbered 5, after V lost 1 base and J lost 4 bases. The CDR3 runs 15 residues. CDR1 is MGHDK and CDR2 is SYGVNS in the germline V gene. For the CDR3, the DNA is TGTGCCAGCAGTGAATCGAACAGGGGGATCTATGGCTACACCTTC. Encoded protein: CASSESNRGIYGYTF.

This clone has just a few counts. This rearrangement joins TRBV5-6 to TRBJ1-1; 10 bases are shared with TRBD1. CDR3 length equals 14 residues. The junction had 7 bases not matched to a gene; V was cut back by 3 bases and J by 8 bases. The germline CDR1 and CDR2 sequences are SGHDT and YYEEEE. CDR3 sequence reads: CASSYDRGRGEAFF. For the CDR3, the DNA is TGTGCCAGCAGCTACGACAGGGGGCGGGGAGAAGCTTTCTTT.

V and J are TRBV14 and TRBJ1-3, with TRBD1 matching over 8 bases. This CDR3 spans 14 amino acids. V lost 6 bases to trimming and J lost 2 bases; unmatched junction nucleotides: 3. Per germline, CDR1 SGHDN and CDR2 FVKESK. The CDR3, as DNA: TGTGCCAGCAGACGACAGGGGACTGGAAACACCATATATTTT. It encodes CASRRQGTGNTIYF.

The chain is built from TRBV5-1 and TRBJ2-5; 7 bases match TRBD1. Germline CDR1 reads SGHRS; CDR2 reads YFSETQ. The J segment lost 4 bases and the V segment lost 0 bases, leaving 9 bases of the junction unmatched. The CDR3 covers 16 residues. Written as DNA, the CDR3 is TGCGCCAGCAGCTTGGCCAGGGACAGAGCAAGAGAGACCCAGTACTTC. Translation gives CASSLARDRARETQYF.

This rearrangement joins TRBV27 to TRBJ1-5; TRBD1 might be the D (5 bases). The germline V and J ends were trimmed by 3 bases and 7 bases, with 13 bases remaining between them. The CDR3 is 14 amino acids. Germline CDR1 MNHEY, CDR2 SMNVEV (reference sequence). The CDR3 here is CASSLGGTLQPQHF. The CDR3 bases are TGTGCCAGCAGTTTGGGAGGGACTTTACAGCCCCAGCATTTT.

This clone was observed a few times. This chain connects TRBV5-6 to TRBJ1-1; no clear D. From germline, CDR1 is SGHDT and CDR2 YYEEEE. The CDR3 is 15 residues long. The germline V and J ends were trimmed by 4 bases and 4 bases, with 17 bases remaining between them. CDR3 bases: TGTGCCAGCAGCCCCCCGCGGGGTGGGATCACTGAAGCTTTCTTT. Its translation is CASSPPRGGITEAFF.

This clone is a singleton in its sample. The genes are TRBV6-1 and TRBJ1-1, with 9 nucleotides matching TRBD1. The CDR3 has 15 amino acids. CDR1 MNHNS and CDR2 SASEGT come from the germline V gene. J lost 6 bases, V lost 6 bases, and 11 bases had no gene match. The CDR3 region is CASSLKGTGYAEAFF. CDR3 DNA: TGTGCCAGCAGCTTAAAGGGGACAGGGTATGCTGAAGCTTTCTTT.

In its sample, this clone was seen a few times. The rearrangement links TRBV4-3 to TRBJ1-2; possible D gene TRBD1, 6 bases. The length of the CDR3 is 14 residues. The germline V gene encodes CDR1 LGHNA and CDR2 YSLEER. V was trimmed by 0 bases and J by 3 bases, leaving 8 bases between them. In nucleotides, the CDR3 is TGCGCCAGCAGCCAAGATACAGGGCACTATGGCTACACCTTC. Translation gives CASSQDTGHYGYTF.

The gene calls are TRBV6-5 and TRBJ2-1; 14 bases align to TRBD2. V was clipped by 4 bases and J by 10 bases; unmatched bases: 6. The CDR3 consists of 15 residues. Germline V gene data show CDR1 as MNHEY and CDR2 as SVGAGI. The CDR3 here is CASSSRLAGGLEQFF. The CDR3 DNA reads as TGTGCCAGCAGTTCCAGACTAGCGGGAGGGTTAGAGCAGTTCTTC.

The V gene is TRBV2, the J gene TRBJ1-2, with a weak D call TRBD1 (5 bases). CDR1 and CDR2 (germline): SNHLY, FYNNEI. Deletions cut 6 bases from V and 2 bases from J, with 13 bases between. This CDR3 region has 14 residues. The DNA for the CDR3 is TGTGCCAGCAGAGTTATCGCAGGGAACTATGGCTACACCTTC. Its translation is CASRVIAGNYGYTF.